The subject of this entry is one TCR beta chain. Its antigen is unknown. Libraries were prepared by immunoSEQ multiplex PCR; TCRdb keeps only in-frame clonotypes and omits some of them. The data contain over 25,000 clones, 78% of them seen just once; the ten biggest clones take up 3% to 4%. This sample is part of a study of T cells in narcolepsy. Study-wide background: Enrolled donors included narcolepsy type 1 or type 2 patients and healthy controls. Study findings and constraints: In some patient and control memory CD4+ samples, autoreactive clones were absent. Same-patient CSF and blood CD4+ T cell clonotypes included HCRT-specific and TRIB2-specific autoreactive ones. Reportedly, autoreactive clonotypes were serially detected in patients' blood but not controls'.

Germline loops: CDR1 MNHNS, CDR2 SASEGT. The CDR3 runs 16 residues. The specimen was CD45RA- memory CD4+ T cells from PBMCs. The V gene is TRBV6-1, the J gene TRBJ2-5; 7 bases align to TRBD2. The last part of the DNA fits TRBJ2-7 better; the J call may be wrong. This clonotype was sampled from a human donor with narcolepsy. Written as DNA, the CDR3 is TGTGCCAGCAGTGAAGCGGGGGGGTTTGCCTCCTACGAGCAGTACTTC. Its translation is CASSEAGGFASYEQYF.